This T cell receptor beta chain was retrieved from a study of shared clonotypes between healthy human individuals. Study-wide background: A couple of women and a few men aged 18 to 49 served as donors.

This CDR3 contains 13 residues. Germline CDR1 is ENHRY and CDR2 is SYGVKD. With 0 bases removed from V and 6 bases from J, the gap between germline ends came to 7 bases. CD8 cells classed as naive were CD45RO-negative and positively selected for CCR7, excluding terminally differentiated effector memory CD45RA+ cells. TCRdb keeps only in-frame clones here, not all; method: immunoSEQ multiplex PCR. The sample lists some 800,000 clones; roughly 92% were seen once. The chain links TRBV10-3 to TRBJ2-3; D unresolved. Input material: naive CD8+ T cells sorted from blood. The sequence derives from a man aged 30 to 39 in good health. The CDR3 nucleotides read TGTGCCATCAGTGAGTCGAGTTGGGATACGCAGTATTTT. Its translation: CAISESSWDTQYF.